This T cell receptor (beta chain) was captured in a study of T cells in Graves' hyperthyroidism and ophthalmopathy (dated by TCRdb to between 2017 and 2020). Concerning the study at large: Peripheral blood was collected at initial diagnosis, before any treatment. According to the paper, TCR Vbeta CDR3 sequencing was carried out on 135 peripheral blood samples, which came from fewer than 50 ophthalmopathy, under 85 hyperthyroidism and 17 progressor patients. Thyroid tissue and blood T-cell repertoires from six or seven Graves' hyperthyroidism patients were also compared in the study. To identify distinguishing TCR V-J signatures, a discovery cohort of around 100 patients was used, comprising approximately 40 with Graves' ophthalmopathy and 57 with stable Graves' hyperthyroidism. Once sampling was done, hyperthyroidism patients were given methimazole at a starting dose of 30 mg daily, whereas ophthalmopathy patients were given high-dose intravenous methylprednisolone. An independent validation cohort of 18 to 20 hyperthyroidism patients and 17 patients who later progressed to ophthalmopathy tested prospective prediction of ophthalmopathy. The 75 to 100 discovery patients were randomly split 7:3 into training and test sets.

There are 14 amino acids in the CDR3, from cysteine to phenylalanine inclusive. This entry keeps only the CDR3 DNA: 42 bases, framed from base 1. Reading the germline V gene (reference sequence) gives CDR1 LNHNV and CDR2 YYDKDF. The junction shows trimming of 5 bases on V and 3 bases on J, and the gene matches do not reach 5 bases of it. Ophthalmopathy patients had moderately to severely active disease, Clinical Activity Score of at least 3, NOSPECS grade of at least 4, and duration under 3 months. Any patient with an uncontrolled infection, another autoimmune disease, pregnancy or lactation was excluded. Clinical symptoms, serum thyroxine and TRAb, thyroid ultrasound, and orbital computed tomography formed the basis for the diagnoses. PBMCs were isolated from 10 ml of fresh peripheral blood by Ficoll-Paque density gradient centrifugation. Total RNA was extracted using Trizol reagent, and RNA quality was assessed on an Agilent 2100 Bioanalyzer.

Study-level results and caveats: Sample size was not statistically predetermined, and investigators were not blinded to group allocation. Ophthalmopathy was separated from stable hyperthyroidism by a 13 V-J signature model, with around 90% sensitivity and about 81% specificity obtained in cross-validation and 80%/75% obtained in testing. Most expanded thyroid clonotypes (frequency above 0.001) were also found in blood, which suggests that blood repertoires may mirror thyroid immune responses. In validation, the model predicted progression to ophthalmopathy a median of about 6.5 months before onset, with over 60% sensitivity and almost 75% specificity.

Of note for this clonotype: The antigen this receptor binds is unknown. No per-base quality is available; no much larger clone lies one base away.

TCR beta CDR3 regions were amplified from RNA transcripts. For the first round of RT-PCR on the TCR CDR3, the HTBI primer set was used together with the Qiagen OneStep RT-PCR kit. The libraries were constructed in a second round of multiplex PCR and then size-selected and purified. Libraries were sequenced paired-end with 100 bp reads on an Illumina HiSeq2000. Per the authors' processing: SOAPnuke was used to process the raw data, removing reads that contained adapters or uncalled bases, had a mean Phred below 15, or lacked an exact match to the constant primer or identifier. COPE v1.2.5 was used to merge the high-quality paired reads, and each unique nucleotide sequence was defined as a clonotype. Clonotypes were aligned to IMGT TRBV, TRBD and TRBJ reference segments using MiTCR v1.1. Only V-J combinations with frequency above 0.0001, covering roughly 99% of repertoires, were analysed. A TCS score was defined as the ratio of F50 (clonal expansion) to E x V (chaos), with BLOSUM62-based TCRdist applied between CDR3 peptides within each V-J. Welch's t-statistics and random forest reduced around 510 V-J features to some 14, which were used in a naive Bayes classifier (R e1071). TCRdb reworked the public reads: Q25 trimming with fastp, MiXCR clone assembly, productive beta chains retained. Entries are consolidated by CDR3 protein sequence, retaining the most common genes and DNA. None of the V and J calls come from the authors' own analysis; TCRdb made them. A total of fewer than 650,000 distinct CDR3 sequences appear in this sample, about 14% of them only once. The ten largest make up about 6.6% of the sample.

Sequencing was done on a sample of blood. Recombination connected TRBV15 to TRBJ2-7; the central 9 bases match TRBD1. This receptor was identified in a young woman with Graves' ophthalmopathy. CDR3 region: CATSQGTGLYEQYF. The bases are TGTGCCACCAGCCAGGGGACAGGGCTCTACGAGCAGTACTTC.